This record concerns one T cell receptor beta chain sequence. Its antigen is still unknown. This record comes from a study of T cell responses to AZD1222 COVID-19 vaccine. Germline CDR1 reads SGHTA; CDR2 reads FQGTGA. The CDR3 loop spans 17 amino acids. Trimming at V came to 5 bases and at J to 7 bases, leaving 14 bases not matched to a gene. Sequencing used immunoSEQ multiplex PCR; TCRdb keeps in-frame clones, though not all of them. The sample has approximately 150,000 clones, roughly 91% seen once. Overall study findings and caveats: Breadth and depth of Spike-specific TCRs rose after two AZD1222 doses. The number of AZD1222 recipients seropositive at baseline was only six.

This chain uses TRBV7-3 with TRBJ2-2; 9 positions agree with TRBD2. Sequencing was performed on peripheral blood, taken on day 0 of AZD1222 vaccination. The source is an adult in good health. This CDR3 reads CASSAGGLAGAGGELFF. CDR3 DNA: TGTGCCAGCAGCGCCGGGGGTTTAGCGGGAGCCGGCGGGGAGCTGTTTTTT.